Shown below are 16 T cell receptor beta chains from a single sample sequenced in a study of blood T cell repertoires in COVID-19. TCRdb's copy holds only in-frame clones and misses some; the assay was immunoSEQ multiplex PCR. The table has about 120,000 clones, around 80% seen once. Material: peripheral blood. Every receptor here comes from a woman between 50 and 59 years old with acute or convalescent COVID-19.

V usage is TRBV12-3 or TRBV12-4 and J usage is TRBJ2-7; D may be TRBD2 (6 bases). The CDR3 totals 13 residues. Trimming removed 8 bases from V and 1 base from J, with 12 bases in between. The CDR3: CASVSGGSYEQYF. The DNA for the CDR3 is TGTGCCAGCGTTAGCGGAGGTTCCTACGAGCAGTACTTC.

J is TRBJ1-1 and V is TRBV3-1 (or the pseudogene TRBV3-2); 9 bases line up with TRBD1. The germline CDR1 and CDR2 sequences are LGHDT and YNNKEL (reference sequence). This CDR3 comprises 15 residues. Trimming removed 4 bases from V and 5 bases from J; junction bases left unmatched: 8. The CDR3 DNA reads TGTGCCAGCAGCCTCGAATGGACAGGGGAAACTGAAGCTTTCTTT. Translated: CASSLEWTGETEAFF.

This chain uses TRBV29-1 with TRBJ1-3, with a tentative D call TRBD1 (6 bases). Germline V gene sequence: CDR1 SQVTM, CDR2 ANQGSEA. This CDR3 is built from 15 residues. The germline V and J ends were trimmed by 4 bases and 0 bases, with 13 bases remaining between them. CDR3 coding DNA: TGCAGCGTTGCAGGGGCAACGAGCTCTGGAAACACCATATATTTT. Translating it yields CSVAGATSSGNTIYF.

This clone was seen a few times. The gene calls are TRBV5-1 and TRBJ1-2; TRBD1 matches 10 bases. CDR1 SGHRS and CDR2 YFSETQ come from the germline V gene. After removal of 6 bases from V and 6 bases from J, the junction contained 11 bases not matched to a gene. CDR3 size: 15 residues. CDR3 residues: CASTKSPGQGDGYTF. CDR3 sequence (DNA): TGCGCCAGCACCAAAAGCCCCGGACAGGGGGATGGCTACACCTTC.

Here the CDR3 DNA reads TGTGCCAGTAGTATACAGGGTTTTGGCTACACCTTC. This gives the protein CASSIQGFGYTF. The chain is built from TRBV19 and TRBJ1-2; possible D gene TRBD1, 5 bases. This CDR3 has 12 residues. Trimming took 2 bases from V and 7 from J, leaving 8 bases between them. CDR1 and CDR2 (germline): LNHDA, SQIVND (reference sequence).

This clone has a handful of counts. The gene calls are TRBV6-5 and TRBJ1-2; D perhaps matches TRBD1 (6 bases). This CDR3 has 13 residues. The V gene's germline CDR1 is MNHEY and CDR2 SVGAGI. Trimming took 5 bases from V and 4 from J, leaving 11 bases between them. The CDR3 loop is CASSLDSTYGYTF. Here the CDR3 DNA reads TGTGCCAGCAGTCTGGACAGTACCTATGGCTACACCTTC.

The chain joins TRBV5-4 to TRBJ1-3; no clear D gene. The CDR3 length is 14 residues. CDR1 and CDR2 from the germline V gene are SGHNT and YYREEE (reference sequence). Trimming cost V 7 bases and J 3 bases, with 14 bases left between them. The CDR3 coding sequence is TGTGCCAGCCGCCCCGGGGAGAGTGGAAACACCATATATTTT. Translating gives CASRPGESGNTIYF.

The chain has TRBV7-9 and TRBJ1-5; D possibly corresponds to TRBD1 (6 bases). Germline V gives CDR1 SEHNR, CDR2 FQNEAQ (reference sequence). V gave up 4 bases and J gave up 7 bases, with 8 bases separating them. This CDR3 spans 12 amino acids. CDR3 loop: CASSWDKQPQHF. The CDR3 DNA is TGTGCCAGCAGCTGGGACAAACAGCCCCAGCATTTT.

The chain is built from TRBV5-4 and TRBJ1-2, with a weak D call TRBD1 (6 bases). Germline assignment: CDR1 SGHNT and CDR2 YYREEE (reference sequence). The V and J ends lost 0 bases and 5 bases respectively, with 17 bases between them. The length of the CDR3 is 16 residues. CDR3 coding DNA: TGTGCCAGCAGCTTGGTTAGCGGGGGCGCTGGATATGGCTACACCTTC. This codes for CASSLVSGGAGYGYTF.

The gene calls are TRBV5-1 and TRBJ2-6; 7 nucleotides align to TRBD1. The V gene's germline CDR1 is SGHRS and CDR2 YFSETQ. This CDR3 contains 17 residues. The V and J ends lost 0 bases and 1 base, in that order; junction bases with no gene match: 4. The CDR3 DNA reads as TGCGCCAGCAGCTTGGCGGTACAGGGGTCTGGGGCCAACGTCCTGACTTTC. Its translation is CASSLAVQGSGANVLTF.

The rearrangement links TRBV11-2 to TRBJ1-6; TRBD1 might be the D (5 bases). V lost 1 base, J lost 16 bases, and 14 bases lay in between. Per the germline V gene, CDR1 is SGHAT and CDR2 is FQNNGV. The CDR3 has 13 residues. CDR3 coding DNA: TGTGCCAGCAGCTTAGTCGCAAGGGGATCTCTCCACTTT. Protein product: CASSLVARGSLHF.

The gene calls are TRBV6-5 and TRBJ1-3; D is unresolved. The CDR3 sequence is 13 residues long. The germline CDR1 and CDR2 sequences are MNHEY and SVGAGI. V lost 6 bases and J lost 3, with 9 bases in between. This CDR3 is CASSWEVGNTIYF. CDR3 sequence (DNA): TGTGCCAGCAGCTGGGAGGTTGGAAACACCATATATTTT.

The chain joins TRBV11-3 to TRBJ2-1; 10 nucleotides agree with TRBD1. The CDR3 has 15 residues. Germline V gene lookup returns CDR1 SGHNT and CDR2 YENEEA. Germline trimming cut 5 bases from V and 8 bases from J; bases unmatched to any gene: 9. CDR3 bases: TGTGCCAGCAGCCCCGGGACAGGGGTCAATCATGAGCAGTTCTTC. It encodes CASSPGTGVNHEQFF.

This rearrangement joins TRBV5-8 to TRBJ2-1, with TRBD2 matching 15 bases. The germline V gene encodes CDR1 SGHTS and CDR2 YDEGEE. Trimming took 3 bases from V and 0 from J; bases not matched to a gene: 4. The CDR3 loop spans 18 amino acids. CDR3 loop: CASSSWGLAGGSYNEQFF. The CDR3 DNA sequence: TGTGCCAGCAGCTCATGGGGACTAGCGGGAGGCTCCTACAATGAGCAGTTCTTC.

This clone showed up just a few times. V usage is TRBV5-8 and J usage is TRBJ1-2; perhaps TRBD1 as D (5 bases). The CDR3 is 16 residues long. The germline V and J ends were trimmed by 0 bases and 8 bases, with 20 bases remaining between them. CDR1 SGHTS and CDR2 YDEGEE come from the germline V gene. In nucleotides, the CDR3 is TGTGCCAGCAGCTTGGGGGTGGACAAGGCCCGTGGAGGCTACACCTTC. Its translation: CASSLGVDKARGGYTF. Using reference TRBV5-8 and TRBJ1-2 for the parts outside the CDR3, the full variable domain is EAGVTQSPTHLIKTRGQQATLRCSPISGHTSVYWYQQALGLGLQFLLWYDEGEERNRGNFPPRFSGRQFPNYSSELNVNALELEDSALYLCASSLGVDKARGGYTFGSGTRLTVV.

The chain uses TRBV4-2 and TRBJ1-5; D is possibly TRBD1 (5 bases). V was trimmed by 4 bases and J by 5 bases, leaving 9 bases between them. Germline V gene sequence: CDR1 LGHNA, CDR2 YNFKEQ. The CDR3 totals 13 residues. CDR3 in DNA: TGTGCCAGCAGCCCATTACAGGATCAGCCCCAGCATTTT. Residues: CASSPLQDQPQHF.